This entry features one T cell receptor beta chain sequence. Its cognate antigen is unknown. TCRdb itself ran the RACE reads through MiXCR, one entry per CDR3 protein. The top ten clones hold less than 3.5% of a sample with approximately 180,000 distinct CDR3 sequences, under 35% of them seen once. The CDR3 sequence is 16 residues long. In germline, CDR1 is SGHRS, CDR2 YFSETQ. The V end lost 4 bases, the J end lost 3 bases, and 18 bases lay between the germline ends. The sample originates from a study of human T cells and chemical hapten exposure. Findings and caveats of the study: There was alopecia in the donors, so their immune response may differ from that of healthy people.

Time point of the sample: pre-sensitization, week 0. The treatment here: therapeutic diphenylcyclopropenone sensitization with weekly scalp DPC. Participating donors were patients with alopecia, aged 18 to 70 years, considered appropriate candidates for DPC. The sequence was obtained from a woman aged 30 to 39 with alopecia areata. Some clones in this sample may be carry-over from other donors' samples. The V gene is TRBV5-1, the J gene TRBJ2-3, with a tentative D call TRBD2 (6 bases). The sequencing used whole blood, collected in connection with sensitization to the hapten diphenylcyclopropenone (DPC). The CDR3 region is CASSPMGRGLTDTQYF. For the CDR3, the DNA is TGCGCCAGCAGCCCGATGGGGCGGGGATTGACAGATACGCAGTATTTT.